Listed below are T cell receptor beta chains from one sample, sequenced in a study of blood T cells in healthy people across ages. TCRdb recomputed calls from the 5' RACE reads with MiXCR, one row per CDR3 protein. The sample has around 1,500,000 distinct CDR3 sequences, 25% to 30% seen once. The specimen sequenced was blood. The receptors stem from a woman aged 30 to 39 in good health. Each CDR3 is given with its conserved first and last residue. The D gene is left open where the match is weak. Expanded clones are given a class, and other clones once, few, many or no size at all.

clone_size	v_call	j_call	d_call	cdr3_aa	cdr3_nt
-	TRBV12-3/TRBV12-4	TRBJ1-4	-	CASSLSENEKRFF	TGTGCCAGCAGCCTAAGTGAGAATGAAAAACGGTTTTTT
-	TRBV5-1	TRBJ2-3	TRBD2	CASSWTSGDMADTQYF	TGCGCCAGCAGCTGGACTAGCGGGGATATGGCAGATACGCAGTATTTT
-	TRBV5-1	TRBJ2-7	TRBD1	CASGSPGQSSYEQYF	TGCGCCAGCGGCTCCCCGGGACAGAGCTCCTACGAGCAGTACTTC
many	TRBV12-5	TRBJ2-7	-	CASGLDPTYEQYF	TGTGCTAGTGGTTTGGACCCAACCTACGAGCAGTACTTC
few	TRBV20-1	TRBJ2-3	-	CSARMGYTDTQYF	TGCAGTGCTAGAATGGGTTACACAGATACGCAGTATTTT
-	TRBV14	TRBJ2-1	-	CASTDYSYNEQFF	TGTGCCAGCACGGATTACTCCTACAATGAGCAGTTCTTC
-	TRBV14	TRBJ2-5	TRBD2	CAGSHRLAGGPAGTQYF	TGTGCCGGCAGCCACAGACTAGCGGGGGGCCCAGCCGGGACCCAGTACTTC
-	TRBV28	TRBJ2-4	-	CASSLSSTDAQALAKNIQYF	TGTGCCAGCAGTTTATCCTCCACAGATGCACAAGCTCTAGCCAAAAACATTCAGTACTTC
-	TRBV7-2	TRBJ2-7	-	CASTNPGMYEQYF	TGTGCCAGCACCAACCCCGGGATGTACGAGCAGTACTTC
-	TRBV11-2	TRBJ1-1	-	CASSLRTDPEAFF	TGTGCCAGCAGCCTTCGGACGGACCCAGAAGCTTTCTTT
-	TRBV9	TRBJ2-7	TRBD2	CASSAPGRGSYNEQYF	TGTGCCAGCAGTGCCCCCGGGAGGGGGTCTTACAATGAGCAGTACTTC
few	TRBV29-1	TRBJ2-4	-	CSVGLGAKNIRYF	-
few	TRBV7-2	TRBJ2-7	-	CASSPGLINEQYF	TGTGCCAGCAGCCCGGGACTGATCAACGAGCAGTACTTC
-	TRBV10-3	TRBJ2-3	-	CAISDAGRSDTQYF	TGTGCCATCAGTGACGCGGGAAGGTCGGATACGCAGTATTTT
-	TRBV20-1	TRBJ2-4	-	CSAGEQGRVVIQYF	TGCAGTGCGGGGGAACAGGGTCGCGTGGTCATTCAGTACTTC
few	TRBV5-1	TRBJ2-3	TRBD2	CASSLSLALSPLNTQYF	TGCGCCAGCAGCCTCTCACTAGCGCTCTCCCCCCTTAATACGCAGTATTTT
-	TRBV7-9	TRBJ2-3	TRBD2	CASSPPTSGGTDTQYF	TGTGCCAGCAGCCCCCCCACTAGCGGGGGCACAGATACGCAGTATTTT
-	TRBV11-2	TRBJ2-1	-	CASTPEMVAYNEQFF	TGTGCCAGCACCCCCGAGATGGTAGCTTACAATGAGCAGTTCTTC
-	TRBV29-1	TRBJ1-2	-	CSVEAQGGGYTF	TGCAGCGTTGAAGCACAGGGAGGCGGCTACACCTTC
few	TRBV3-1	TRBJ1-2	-	CASSQAGNDGYTF	TGTGCCAGCAGCCAAGCCGGGAATGATGGCTACACCTTC
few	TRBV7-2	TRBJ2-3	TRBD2	CASSLALSSGGWADTQYF	TGTGCCAGCAGCTTAGCGCTAAGTAGCGGGGGGTGGGCAGATACGCAGTATTTT
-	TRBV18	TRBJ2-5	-	CASSFDSLQETQYF	TGTGCCAGCTCTTTCGACAGCTTACAAGAGACCCAGTACTTC
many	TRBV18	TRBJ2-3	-	CASSPSPDTQYF	TGTGCCAGCAGTCCCTCCCCAGATACGCAGTATTTT
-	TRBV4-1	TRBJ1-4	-	CASSQDRATNEKLFF	TGCGCCAGCAGCCAAGATCGGGCAACTAATGAAAAACTGTTTTTT
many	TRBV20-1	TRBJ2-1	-	CSASPLVRAMNEQFF	TGCAGTGCTTCCCCTCTAGTGAGGGCTATGAATGAGCAGTTCTTC
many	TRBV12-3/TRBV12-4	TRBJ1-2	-	CASSGSNYGYTF	TGTGCCAGCAGCGGGTCTAACTATGGCTACACCTTC
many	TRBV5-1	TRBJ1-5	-	CASSLVRASNQPQHF	TGCGCCAGCAGCCTAGTAAGAGCTAGCAATCAGCCCCAGCATTTT
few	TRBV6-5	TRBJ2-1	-	CASGTGGAGSSEQFF	TGTGCCAGCGGGACGGGGGGCGCGGGATCCAGTGAGCAGTTCTTC